Listed here are 30 T cell receptor beta chains from one sample, sequenced in a study of T cell clones after liver transplantation. Clones were read by immunoSEQ multiplex PCR, and TCRdb kept only the in-frame ones, dropping some. The sample carries approximately 100,000 clones, approximately 79% recorded once. The sequenced sample was CD4+ T cells from blood, obtained around 4 years after liver transplant. These receptors came from a human patient who received a liver transplant. Some T cells may possibly be graft donor cells.

The J gene is TRBJ2-3, the V gene TRBV2; D tentatively reads TRBD1 or TRBD2 (5 bases each). V gave up 4 bases and J gave up 4 bases, with 12 bases separating them. The germline gives CDR1 SNHLY, CDR2 FYNNEI. The CDR3 runs 14 residues. CDR3: CASSGRDAPDTQYF. The CDR3 nucleotides read TGTGCCAGCAGTGGCCGGGACGCACCAGATACGCAGTATTTT. The complete variable domain, with remaining parts taken from reference TRBV2 and TRBJ2-3, reads EPEVTQTPSHQVTQMGQEVILRCVPISNHLYFYWYRQILGQKVEFLVSFYNNEISEKSEIFDDQFSVERPDGSNFTLKIRSTKLEDSAMYFCASSGRDAPDTQYFGPGTRLTVL.

The rearrangement joins TRBV5-6 to TRBJ1-3, with D unresolved. Germline lookup yields CDR1 SGHDT and CDR2 YYEEEE. This CDR3 is built from 11 residues. The DNA for the CDR3 is TGTTCGGATTTCTCTGGAAACACCATATATTTT. Its protein is CSDFSGNTIYF.

The V call is TRBV19, the J call TRBJ2-1; 15 bases match TRBD2. The V gene's germline CDR1 is LNHDA and CDR2 SQIVND (reference sequence). This CDR3 spans 17 amino acids. With V trimmed by 3 bases and J by 9 bases, 9 bases remained unmatched. The CDR3 spells CASSIASSGLAGGEQFF. The CDR3 DNA reads as TGTGCCAGTAGTATTGCTTCCTCGGGACTAGCGGGAGGTGAGCAGTTCTTC.

V gene TRBV5-1 combines with J gene TRBJ1-1, with D possibly TRBD1 on 5 matching bases. There are 12 residues in the CDR3. Germline CDR1 SGHRS, CDR2 YFSETQ. V was cut by 5 bases and J by 5 bases, with 10 bases left in between. CDR3 sequence: CASRIRETEAFF. The CDR3 DNA reads TGCGCCAGCAGGATCAGGGAAACTGAAGCTTTCTTT.

The chain recombines TRBV5-1 with TRBJ2-1; tentative D call: TRBD2 (6 bases). Trimming removed 4 bases from V and 8 bases from J, with 16 bases in between. Germline CDR1 SGHRS, CDR2 YFSETQ. CDR3 length: 14 residues. The DNA for the CDR3 is TGCGCCAGCAGCCTAAGGTCTAGCGTTGATGAGCAGTTCTTC. Translation: CASSLRSSVDEQFF.

The chain combines TRBV4-3 with TRBJ2-3; D is unclear. Germline lookup yields CDR1 LGHNA and CDR2 YSLEER. Trimming removed 0 bases at V and 7 bases at J, with 5 bases between. This CDR3 region has 12 residues. DNA for the CDR3: TGCGCCAGCAGCCAAGAGGGATATACGCAGTATTTT. This translates into CASSQEGYTQYF.

The chain employs TRBV30 and TRBJ2-7; TRBD1 agrees at 7 bases. The junction had 8 bases not matched to a gene; V was cut back by 3 bases and J by 3 bases. From germline, CDR1 is GTSNPN and CDR2 SVGIG (reference sequence). The CDR3 covers 14 residues. CDR3 coding DNA: TGTGCCTGGAGGAAGACAGGGAGAGACTACGAGCAGTACTTC. Residues: CAWRKTGRDYEQYF.

The chain recombines TRBV27 with TRBJ1-1, with D unresolved. The germline CDR1 and CDR2 sequences are MNHEY and SMNVEV (reference sequence). V lost 1 base, J lost 7 bases, and 22 bases lay in between. The CDR3 spans 17 residues. CDR3 DNA sequence: TGTGCCAGCAGTTTATATCCGCCAGACTCTACGTTTCATGAAGCTTTCTTT. This gives the protein CASSLYPPDSTFHEAFF.

The chain employs TRBV7-2 and TRBJ1-4; D possibly corresponds to TRBD1 (5 bases). Deletions cut 2 bases from V and 3 bases from J, with 16 bases between. Germline lookup yields CDR1 SGHTA and CDR2 FQGNSA. This CDR3 has 17 residues. In DNA, the CDR3 is TGTGCCAGCAGCTTAACTGGGGCGCAGGGTCCTAATGAAAAACTGTTTTTT. It is translated as CASSLTGAQGPNEKLFF. The full variable domain, its missing parts supplied by reference TRBV7-2 and TRBJ1-4, is GAGVSQSPSNKVTEKGKDVELRCDPISGHTALYWYRQSLGQGLEFLIYFQGNSAPDKSGLPSDRFSAERTGGSVSTLTIQRTQQEDSAVYLCASSLTGAQGPNEKLFFGSGTQLSVL.

The chain carries TRBV9 and TRBJ2-2, with no clear D. V shed 6 bases and J shed 0 bases, with 6 bases lying between them. Germline CDR1 SGDLS, CDR2 YYNGEE. There are 13 residues in the CDR3. CDR3 in amino acids: CASNPANTGELFF. The CDR3 DNA reads as TGTGCCAGCAACCCGGCGAACACCGGGGAGCTGTTTTTT.

V usage is TRBV29-1 and J usage is TRBJ2-3; 11 positions agree with TRBD1. The CDR3 extends over 14 amino acids. V shed 6 bases, J shed 5 bases, and the junction held 7 bases outside the gene matches. Germline V gene data show CDR1 as SQVTM and CDR2 as ANQGSEA. The CDR3 here is CSVGWGQGVDTQYF. CDR3 bases: TGCAGCGTGGGGTGGGGACAGGGGGTAGATACGCAGTATTTT.

The gene calls are TRBV6-5 and TRBJ1-1, with D possibly TRBD1 on 6 matching bases. The V end was cut by 0 bases, the J end by 5 bases, with 16 bases between. Germline assignment: CDR1 MNHEY and CDR2 SVGAGI. The CDR3 spans 16 residues. The CDR3 bases are TGTGCCAGCAGTTACTCCTGGGGCAGGGGAGAGACTGAAGCTTTCTTT. Translating gives CASSYSWGRGETEAFF.

The rearrangement uses TRBV27 and TRBJ1-3; D perhaps matches TRBD1 (5 bases). The V and J ends lost 3 bases and 4 bases respectively, with 10 bases between them. Germline V gene data show CDR1 as MNHEY and CDR2 as SMNVEV (reference sequence). CDR3 length: 14 residues. DNA for the CDR3: TGTGCCAGCAGTTTCCGGGGGGAAGGAAACACCATATATTTT. The encoded protein is CASSFRGEGNTIYF.

The genes are TRBV28 and TRBJ2-7; 11 bases are a match to TRBD2. Germline CDR1 is MDHEN and CDR2 is SYDVKM. V shed 6 bases, J shed 3 bases, and the junction held 7 bases outside the gene matches. CDR3 length: 15 amino acids. CDR3 DNA sequence: TGTGCCAGCAGCCCTACTAGCGGGGGAAGCTACGAGCAGTACTTC. This sequence encodes CASSPTSGGSYEQYF.

This chain links TRBV18 with TRBJ2-5; no definite D call. Germline loops: CDR1 KGHSH, CDR2 LQKENI. This CDR3 comprises 11 residues. V shed 4 bases and J shed 1 base, with 1 base lying between them. The CDR3 coding sequence is TGTGCCAGCTCACGCCAAGAGACCCAGTACTTC. Amino acid sequence: CASSRQETQYF.

V is TRBV15 and J is TRBJ1-3; D is possibly TRBD1 (5 bases). Trimming stripped 7 bases from V and 4 bases from J, with 14 bases between. This CDR3 is built from 14 residues. Looked up from germline, CDR1 is LNHNV and CDR2 is YYDKDF (reference sequence). The CDR3 is CATTRGTGGNTIYF. In DNA, the CDR3 is TGTGCCACCACCCGAGGGACTGGAGGAAACACCATATATTTT.

There are a few counts of this clone. The chain is built from TRBV7-2 and TRBJ2-1, with TRBD2 matching over 13 bases. There are 14 residues in the CDR3. Germline CDR1 reads SGHTA; CDR2 reads FQGNSA. After removal of 5 bases from V and 14 bases from J, the junction contained 9 bases not matched to a gene. The CDR3 region is CASSPTSGGAFEFF. Here the CDR3 DNA reads TGTGCCAGCAGCCCTACTAGCGGGGGGGCCTTTGAGTTCTTC.

V gene TRBV11-2 combines with J gene TRBJ2-7, with D unclear. V was shortened by 6 bases and J by 3 bases, with 6 bases between the two germline ends. CDR3 length equals 11 residues. Germline loops: CDR1 SGHAT, CDR2 FQNNGV. This CDR3 is CASSRFYEQYF. DNA for the CDR3: TGTGCCAGCAGTAGATTCTACGAGCAGTACTTC. Complete variable domain (other parts from reference TRBV11-2 and TRBJ2-7): EAGVAQSPRYKIIEKRQSVAFWCNPISGHATLYWYQQILGQGPKLLIQFQNNGVVDDSQLPKDRFSAERLKGVDSTLKIQPAKLEDSAVYLCASSRFYEQYFGPGTRLTVT.

The rearrangement uses TRBV27 and TRBJ2-7, with D possibly being TRBD1 (6 bases). The CDR3 covers 15 residues. Germline CDR1 reads MNHEY; CDR2 reads SMNVEV (reference sequence). The V end lost 5 bases, the J end lost 1 base, and 15 bases lay between the germline ends. CDR3 coding DNA: TGTGCCAGCAGTCCCTACAGGGATAGGTCCTACGAGCAGTACTTC. Translated, it gives CASSPYRDRSYEQYF.

This clone is labeled as medium-sized. The genes are TRBV10-2 and TRBJ2-1; D not resolved. From germline, CDR1 is WSHSY and CDR2 SAAADI. The CDR3 totals 15 residues. V lost 5 bases and J 2 bases, leaving 13 bases between the germline ends. The CDR3, as DNA: TGCGCCAGCAGTAGCGACCTTCGGGCCTACAATGAGCAGTTCTTC. Protein sequence: CASSSDLRAYNEQFF.

The chain links TRBV7-2 to TRBJ1-2; no clear D gene. The CDR3 has 14 residues. V was shortened by 1 base and J by 3 bases, with 9 bases between the two germline ends. Germline values: CDR1 SGHTA, CDR2 FQGNSA. The CDR3 loop reads CASSLGPEDYGYTF. The CDR3 region has the DNA TGTGCCAGCAGCTTAGGACCGGAAGACTATGGCTACACCTTC.

The chain joins TRBV7-6 to TRBJ2-2, with a tentative D call TRBD2 (5 bases). This CDR3 contains 17 residues. The germline V gene encodes CDR1 SGHVS and CDR2 FNYEAQ. V lost 4 bases and J 4 bases, leaving 19 bases between the germline ends. CDR3: CASSSTRTASPTGELFF. CDR3 DNA sequence: TGTGCCAGCAGCTCTACTAGGACCGCGAGTCCCACCGGGGAGCTGTTTTTT.

V usage is TRBV7-8 and J usage is TRBJ2-1, with 7 bases fitting TRBD2. CDR1 is SGHVS, CDR2 FQNEAQ, per germline. There are 14 residues in the CDR3. With V trimmed by 5 bases and J by 8 bases, 9 bases remained unmatched. CDR3 loop: CASSRREGRDEQFF. The CDR3 coding sequence is TGTGCCAGCAGCCGCCGAGAGGGGAGGGATGAGCAGTTCTTC.

This chain uses TRBV7-2 with TRBJ2-1; D gene uncertain. V lost 2 bases, J lost 5 bases, and 7 bases lay in between. Germline-derived CDR1 and CDR2 are SGHTA and FQGNSA. CDR3 size: 13 residues. The CDR3 DNA reads as TGTGCCAGCAGCTTACGGGCCAACAATGAGCAGTTCTTC. Protein sequence: CASSLRANNEQFF.

The rearrangement links TRBV7-9 to TRBJ2-2, with TRBD2 identical over 8 bases. CDR3 length: 13 amino acids. The germline gives CDR1 SEHNR, CDR2 FQNEAQ (reference sequence). The V segment lost 6 bases and the J segment 7 bases; nucleotides outside the gene matches: 4. CDR3: CASRSAGVGELFF. DNA of the CDR3: TGTGCCAGCAGATCAGCGGGGGTCGGGGAGCTGTTTTTT. The whole variable domain, remainder taken from reference TRBV7-9 and TRBJ2-2, is DTGVSQNPRHKITKRGQNVTFRCDPISEHNRLYWYRQTLGQGPEFLTYFQNEAQLEKSRLLSDRFSAERPKGSFSTLEIQRTEQGDSAMYLCASRSAGVGELFFGEGSRLTVL.

This chain uses TRBV7-3 with TRBJ2-5; D perhaps matches TRBD1 (6 bases). Germline values: CDR1 SGHTA, CDR2 FQGTGA. The ends were cut back, 5 bases at V and 6 bases at J, with 16 bases in the middle. This CDR3 is 14 amino acids long. CDR3 sequence (DNA): TGTGCCAGCAGCCTAAGTGCAGGACAGAAGACCCAGTACTTC. Its translation is CASSLSAGQKTQYF.

This clone was picked up a small number of times. V gene TRBV5-1 combines with J gene TRBJ2-5, with TRBD2 as a possible D gene (6 bases). The V gene lost 0 bases and the J gene lost 4 bases, with 10 bases spanning the gap. Germline V lookup: CDR1 SGHRS, CDR2 YFSETQ. The CDR3 runs 14 residues. The CDR3 nucleotides read TGCGCCAGCAGCTTGGAGGGGAGGTCAGAGACCCAGTACTTC. Amino acids: CASSLEGRSETQYF.

V is TRBV10-3 and J is TRBJ2-3; 13 nucleotides agree with TRBD2. Germline lookup yields CDR1 ENHRY and CDR2 SYGVKD. Losses at the gene ends were 4 bases for V and 8 bases for J; bases not matched to a gene: 12. This CDR3 spans 17 amino acids. CDR3 DNA: TGTGCCATCAGTGGGTGGACTAGCGGGGGCCTCAGTGTTACGCAGTATTTT. Encoded protein: CAISGWTSGGLSVTQYF.

The rearrangement uses TRBV5-1 and TRBJ1-2, with a possible D match to TRBD1 (6 bases). The CDR3 has 16 residues. Germline V lookup: CDR1 SGHRS, CDR2 YFSETQ. Trimming shortened V by 5 bases and J by 5 bases, and 22 bases separated the two germline ends. DNA for the CDR3: TGCGCCAGCAGGGACGGACAGAACCTCTTAAAGTATGGCTACACCTTC. Translating it yields CASRDGQNLLKYGYTF.

The chain recombines TRBV19 with TRBJ1-4; D call uncertain. CDR1 and CDR2 (germline): LNHDA, SQIVND (reference sequence). The CDR3 has 14 amino acids. V shed 5 bases and J shed 12 bases, with 19 bases lying between them. The CDR3 spells CASSSSGLHLELFF. DNA for the CDR3: TGTGCCAGTAGTTCATCCGGGCTCCATTTAGAACTGTTTTTT.